Below, 10 T cell receptor beta chains from the same sample are listed, as sequenced in a study of human T cells and chemical hapten exposure. TCRdb redid the calling of the RACE reads with MiXCR, one entry per CDR3 protein. The sample includes approximately 400,000 distinct CDR3 sequences, around 5% seen only once; the top ten take around 2.3%. The time point is: patch test 1, 2 weeks after DPC sensitization. Noted treatment: therapeutic diphenylcyclopropenone sensitization with weekly scalp DPC. The sequenced sample was whole blood, obtained in connection with sensitization to the hapten diphenylcyclopropenone (DPC). The receptors stem from a woman aged 45-65 years with alopecia areata. Some clones in this sample may be carry-over from other donors' samples.

This clonotype was observed many times. The chain has TRBV6-5 and TRBJ2-2; weak D call: TRBD2 (6 bases). Germline lookup yields CDR1 MNHEY and CDR2 SVGAGI. V was trimmed by 0 bases and J by 5 bases, leaving 16 bases between them. This CDR3 has 17 residues. CDR3 DNA sequence: TGTGCCAGCAGTTACTCGCGAGGGAGGCTTCGGACCGGGGAGCTGTTTTTT. Protein sequence: CASSYSRGRLRTGELFF.

V usage is TRBV7-2 and J usage is TRBJ1-5, with D possibly being TRBD1 (5 bases). This CDR3 spans 15 amino acids. Germline loops: CDR1 SGHTA, CDR2 FQGNSA. Between the trimmed V and J ends, which lost 3 bases and 3 bases, there was a span of 12 bases. The CDR3 loop is CASSLSLGANQPQHF. CDR3 DNA: TGTGCCAGCAGCTTGAGTTTAGGGGCCAATCAGCCCCAGCATTTT.

J is TRBJ2-1 and V is TRBV3-1; D gene uncertain. The germline CDR1 and CDR2 sequences are LGHDT and YNNKEL (reference sequence). CDR3 length: 12 residues. The V end was cut by 1 base, the J end by 11 bases, with 9 bases between. CDR3 coding DNA: TGTGCCAGCAGCCAAGCGGCAGGAAAGCAGTTCTTC. Translation gives CASSQAAGKQFF.

This clonotype was found many times. The chain combines TRBV3-1 with TRBJ2-7, with TRBD1 matching 9 bases. Germline CDR1 LGHDT, CDR2 YNNKEL (reference sequence). The V gene end was trimmed by 4 bases and the J gene end by 2 bases; junction bases not matched to a gene: 9. The CDR3 totals 16 residues. The CDR3 reads CASSPGDRASTYEQYF. CDR3 nucleotide sequence: TGTGCCAGCAGCCCGGGGGACAGGGCCTCTACCTACGAGCAGTACTTC.

This clonotype has at least ten counts. The CDR3: CAIRGPGNEQFF. For the CDR3, the DNA is TGTGCCATCAGGGGACCCGGCAATGAGCAGTTCTTC. V gene TRBV10-3 combines with J gene TRBJ2-1; the D gene could be TRBD1 or TRBD2 (5 bases each). The germline V gene has CDR1 ENHRY and CDR2 SYGVKD. The CDR3 has 12 residues. Between the trimmed V and J ends, which lost 6 bases and 6 bases, there was a span of 9 bases.

This clonotype was counted many times. The chain recombines TRBV11-2 with TRBJ2-7, with TRBD1 identical over 10 bases. Germline CDR1 reads SGHAT; CDR2 reads FQNNGV. CDR3 length: 15 residues. V shed 1 base, J shed 2 bases, and the junction held 2 bases outside the gene matches. The CDR3 loop is CASSLVDRGTYEQYF. The CDR3 DNA is TGTGCCAGCAGCTTAGTGGACAGGGGGACCTACGAGCAGTACTTC.

This clonotype has just a few counts. The chain recombines TRBV13 with TRBJ2-7; TRBD2 matches 8 bases. This CDR3 is built from 15 residues. Trimming took 3 bases from V and 6 from J; bases not matched to a gene: 10. Per the germline V gene, CDR1 is PRHDT and CDR2 is FYEKMQ (reference sequence). The DNA of the CDR3 is TGTGCCAGCAGCTTGCCATACAGGGCGGGGGGCGAGCAGTACTTC. This codes for CASSLPYRAGGEQYF.

The chain links TRBV24-1 to TRBJ2-5; D unclear. The V end lost 0 bases, the J end lost 12 bases, and 7 bases lay between the germline ends. This CDR3 region has 11 residues. CDR1 KGHDR and CDR2 SFDVKD come from the germline V gene. This CDR3 reads CATSDLQVEYF. CDR3 DNA sequence: TGTGCCACCAGTGATTTGCAAGTCGAGTACTTC.

This clonotype was seen more than once but under ten times. The chain couples TRBV28 to TRBJ2-7, with D perhaps TRBD1 (6 bases). Germline values: CDR1 MDHEN, CDR2 SYDVKM. Trimming stripped 6 bases from V and 12 bases from J, with 21 bases between. The CDR3 is made up of 13 amino acids. CDR3 protein: CASRPPRQGKGYF. Written as DNA, the CDR3 is TGTGCCAGCAGACCCCCCCGGCAGGGGAAGGGGTACTTC.

This clonotype was observed a few times. The chain joins TRBV4-1 to TRBJ2-1; D unclear. The CDR3 extends over 15 amino acids. CDR1 and CDR2 (germline): MGHRA, YSYEKL. Trimming shortened V by 1 base and J by 0 bases, and 7 bases separated the two germline ends. CDR3 residues: CASSQVESSYNEQFF. DNA for the CDR3: TGCGCCAGCAGCCAAGTTGAGAGCTCCTACAATGAGCAGTTCTTC.